Each of the 18 T cell receptor beta chains below was sequenced from the same sample in a study of T-cell memory formation after mild COVID-19. Each CDR3 protein is one row after TCRdb ran MiXCR on the 5' RACE reads. Here the sample spans 300,000 to 400,000 distinct CDR3 sequences, approximately 12% being singletons. The sample comprised PBMCs or a T cell subset sorted from them (not recorded which). The receptors were gathered from a man between 18 and 35 years old who had mild COVID-19 (a few samples of this study predate the infection). Cell type and time point are not known.

A word on this clonotype: This sequence may be a read error, since a much larger clone differs from it by one base. The chain has TRBV9 and TRBJ1-1; D is ambiguous. Trimming stripped 0 bases from V and 1 base from J, with 4 bases between. The CDR3 runs 13 residues. The germline CDR1 and CDR2 sequences are SGDLS and YYNGEE. CDR3 loop: CASSVAENTEAFF. CDR3 nucleotides: TGTGCCAGCAGCGTAGCTGAGAACACTGAAGCTTTCTTT.

The V and J genes are TRBV9 and TRBJ2-3; 8 nucleotides agree with TRBD2. CDR3 length equals 17 residues. V gave up 5 bases and J gave up 6 bases; unmatched junction bases: 17. Germline loops: CDR1 SGDLS, CDR2 YYNGEE. CDR3 nucleotide sequence: TGTGCCAGCAGTTCCAAAGGGTTAGCGGGGTCGTCCGATACGCAGTATTTT. Protein sequence: CASSSKGLAGSSDTQYF.

This clonotype was found a few times. The rearrangement links TRBV9 to TRBJ2-1; possible D gene TRBD1, 6 bases. Trimming left V 1 base short and J 7 bases short, with 9 bases between. The CDR3 is made up of 13 amino acids. In germline, CDR1 is SGDLS, CDR2 YYNGEE. The CDR3 DNA reads as TGTGCCAGCAGCGTAAACACAGGGAATGAGCAGTTCTTC. Translation gives CASSVNTGNEQFF.

This clonotype was seen only a few times. The gene calls are TRBV2 and TRBJ2-3, with D possibly TRBD2 on 6 matching bases. Germline V gene lookup returns CDR1 SNHLY and CDR2 FYNNEI. The CDR3 spans 13 residues. Trimming pared 6 bases from V and 2 bases from J, leaving 9 bases between. In nucleotides, the CDR3 is TGTGCCAGCAGCGGGGAGGTCACAGATACGCAGTATTTT. Its protein is CASSGEVTDTQYF.

This clonotype was observed a few times. The chain combines TRBV9 with TRBJ2-3, with TRBD2 identical over 9 bases. Germline values: CDR1 SGDLS, CDR2 YYNGEE. The junction had 10 bases not matched to a gene; V was cut back by 4 bases and J by 7 bases. The CDR3 has 15 residues. The CDR3 DNA is TGTGCCAGCAGCCTGAGCGGGGGGCACATGAATACGCAGTATTTT. This sequence encodes CASSLSGGHMNTQYF. Drawing the rest from reference TRBV9 and TRBJ2-3, the complete variable domain is DSGVTQTPKHLITATGQRVTLRCSPRSGDLSVYWYQQSLDQGLQFLIQYYNGEERAKGNILERFSAQQFPDLHSELNLSSLELGDSALYFCASSLSGGHMNTQYFGPGTRLTVL.

The genes are TRBV7-9 and TRBJ2-2, with a weak D call TRBD2 (6 bases). Trimming pared 6 bases from V and 0 bases from J, leaving 14 bases between. Germline V CDR1 and CDR2: SEHNR, FQNEAQ (reference sequence). This CDR3 region has 16 residues. CDR3 sequence reads: CASSPITGANTGELFF. The CDR3 nucleotides read TGTGCCAGCAGTCCGATCACGGGGGCGAACACCGGGGAGCTGTTTTTT.

V is TRBV14 and J is TRBJ1-2; no definite D call. CDR1 and CDR2 (germline): SGHDN, FVKESK. The V and J ends lost 1 base and 0 bases respectively, with 3 bases between them. The CDR3 consists of 13 residues. CDR3 amino acids: CASSQVANYGYTF. The CDR3 bases are TGTGCCAGCAGCCAAGTAGCTAACTATGGCTACACCTTC.

This clonotype showed up many times. The rearrangement links TRBV10-3 to TRBJ2-5; D remains unclear. Deletions cut 0 bases from V and 2 bases from J, with 13 bases between. The CDR3 sequence is 16 residues long. From germline, CDR1 is ENHRY and CDR2 SYGVKD. This CDR3 is CAISESEVGGQETQYF. CDR3 bases: TGTGCCATCAGTGAGTCGGAAGTTGGCGGACAAGAGACCCAGTACTTC.

The genes are TRBV9 and TRBJ1-1; 8 bases agree with TRBD1. The V gene's germline CDR1 is SGDLS and CDR2 YYNGEE. The V segment lost 2 bases and the J segment 7 bases; nucleotides outside the gene matches: 4. This CDR3 contains 13 residues. The CDR3 loop is CASSVQGAGEAFF. In DNA, the CDR3 is TGTGCCAGCAGCGTTCAGGGGGCGGGTGAAGCTTTCTTT. Drawing the rest from reference TRBV9 and TRBJ1-1, the complete variable domain is DSGVTQTPKHLITATGQRVTLRCSPRSGDLSVYWYQQSLDQGLQFLIQYYNGEERAKGNILERFSAQQFPDLHSELNLSSLELGDSALYFCASSVQGAGEAFFGQGTRLTVV.

J is TRBJ2-4 and V is TRBV6-5; 9 positions agree with TRBD1. Germline trimming cut 5 bases from V and 7 bases from J; bases unmatched to any gene: 6. Germline CDR1 and CDR2: MNHEY and SVGAGI. This CDR3 has 14 residues. DNA of the CDR3: TGTGCCAGCAGTACCGGGACAGGGAGCAACATTCAGTACTTC. It translates to CASSTGTGSNIQYF.

This clonotype appeared a few times. This chain links TRBV27 with TRBJ1-2; possible D gene TRBD1, 5 bases. The germline V and J ends were trimmed by 6 bases and 3 bases, with 11 bases remaining between them. Germline assignment: CDR1 MNHEY and CDR2 SMNVEV (reference sequence). The CDR3 totals 13 residues. In DNA form, the CDR3 reads TGTGCCAGCAGCCTCGGGGGACACTATGGCTACACCTTC. Translation gives CASSLGGHYGYTF.

This clonotype was counted only a few times. The J gene is TRBJ2-3, the V gene TRBV2, with TRBD2 matching over 14 bases. Trimming removed 6 bases from V and 6 bases from J; junction bases left unmatched: 8. The germline gives CDR1 SNHLY, CDR2 FYNNEI. The CDR3 covers 16 residues. CDR3 protein: CASRMTSGGAYDTQYF. CDR3 bases: TGTGCCAGCAGGATGACTAGCGGGGGGGCCTACGATACGCAGTATTTT.

This clonotype occurred a few times. This chain joins TRBV20-1 and TRBJ1-1; D call uncertain. The V gene's germline CDR1 is DFQATT and CDR2 SNEGSKA (reference sequence). The CDR3 contains 15 residues. The ends were cut back, 1 base at V and 6 bases at J, with 18 bases in the middle. In DNA form, the CDR3 reads TGCAGTGCTAGAGGCTTTATGTTGGATCAGCCTGAAGCTTTCTTT. Translation gives CSARGFMLDQPEAFF.

Here the CDR3 reads CASTPGLAGANEQFF. Here the CDR3 DNA reads TGTGCCAGCACCCCGGGACTAGCGGGGGCCAATGAGCAGTTCTTC. The chain combines TRBV6-5 with TRBJ2-1; 14 nucleotides agree with TRBD2. This CDR3 region has 15 residues. From germline, CDR1 is MNHEY and CDR2 SVGAGI. V gave up 7 bases and J gave up 6 bases; unmatched junction bases: 5.

This clonotype was picked up a small number of times. CDR3 loop: CSGARAKPMNTEAFF. The CDR3 DNA follows: TGCAGCGGAGCACGGGCCAAACCCATGAACACTGAAGCTTTCTTT. The gene calls are TRBV29-1 and TRBJ1-1; D is uncertain. CDR3 length: 15 residues. V was pared by 7 bases and J by 0 bases, with 18 bases between. The germline gives CDR1 SQVTM, CDR2 ANQGSEA.

In its sample, this clonotype was seen a few times. The chain has TRBV9 and TRBJ2-2; TRBD2 agrees at 9 bases. The length of the CDR3 is 15 residues. Germline values: CDR1 SGDLS, CDR2 YYNGEE. The V and J ends lost 6 bases and 0 bases, in that order; junction bases with no gene match: 3. The DNA for the CDR3 is TGTGCCAGCATGCGGGGGGGCGCGAACACCGGGGAGCTGTTTTTT. Translation gives CASMRGGANTGELFF.

CDR3 region: CSAAGTGDQPQHF. Written as DNA, the CDR3 is TGCAGTGCTGCCGGGACAGGGGATCAGCCCCAGCATTTT. The V gene is TRBV20-1, the J gene TRBJ1-5; TRBD1 aligns across 10 bases. With 5 bases clipped from V and 5 bases from J, the junction kept 3 bases outside the gene matches. This CDR3 is 13 amino acids long. Per germline, CDR1 DFQATT and CDR2 SNEGSKA (reference sequence).

This clonotype was observed a few times. One end of the junction fails to match germline, which may point to a read error. V usage is TRBV19 and J usage is TRBJ1-1; D may be TRBD1 (5 bases). In germline, CDR1 is LNHDA, CDR2 SQIVND (reference sequence). This CDR3 has 14 amino acids. As DNA, the CDR3 is TGTGTCAGTAGTTTTCGTGACAGGAACACTGAAGCTTTCTTT. Translated: CVSSFRDRNTEAFF. Looking up the rest from reference TRBV19 and TRBJ1-1 gives the full variable domain: DGGITQSPKYLFRKEGQNVTLSCEQNLNHDAMYWYRQDPGQGLRLIYYSQIVNDFQKGDIAEGYSVSREKKESFPLTVTSAQKNPTAFYLCVSSFRDRNTEAFFGQGTRLTVV.